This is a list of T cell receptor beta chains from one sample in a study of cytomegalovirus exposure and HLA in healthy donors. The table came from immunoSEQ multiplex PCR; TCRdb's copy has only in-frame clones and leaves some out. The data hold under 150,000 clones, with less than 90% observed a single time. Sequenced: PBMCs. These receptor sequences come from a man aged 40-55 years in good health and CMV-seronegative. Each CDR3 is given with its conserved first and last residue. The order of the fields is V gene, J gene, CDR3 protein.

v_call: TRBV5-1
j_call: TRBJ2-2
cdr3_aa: CASRPGQGDTGELFF

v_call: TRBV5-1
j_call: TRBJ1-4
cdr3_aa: CASSSGTVENEKLFF

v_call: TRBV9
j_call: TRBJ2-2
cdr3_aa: CASSGDRGYTGELFF

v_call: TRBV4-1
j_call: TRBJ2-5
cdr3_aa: CASSQEPQETQYF

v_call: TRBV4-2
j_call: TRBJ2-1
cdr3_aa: CASSQWGLAGVDEQFF

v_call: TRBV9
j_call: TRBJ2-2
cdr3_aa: CASSPPTGNTGELFF

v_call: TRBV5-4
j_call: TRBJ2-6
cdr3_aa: CASSLGRAGANVLTF

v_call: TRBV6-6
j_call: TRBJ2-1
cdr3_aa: CASSFSGRAHNEQFF

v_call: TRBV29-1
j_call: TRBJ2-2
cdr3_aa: CSVARTRANTGELFF

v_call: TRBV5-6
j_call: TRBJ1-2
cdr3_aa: CASSPQWTGGAFGYTF

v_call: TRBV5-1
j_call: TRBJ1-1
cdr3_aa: CASSLEGRVDTEAFF

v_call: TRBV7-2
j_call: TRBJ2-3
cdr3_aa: CASSWTSADTQYF

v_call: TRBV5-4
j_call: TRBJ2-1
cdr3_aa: CASSHTSGRSNEQFF

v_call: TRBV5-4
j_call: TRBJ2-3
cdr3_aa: CASSFLDRASTDTQYF

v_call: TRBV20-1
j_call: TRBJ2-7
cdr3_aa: CSARVTYEQYF

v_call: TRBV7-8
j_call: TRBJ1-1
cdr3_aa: CASSLVRDTEAFF

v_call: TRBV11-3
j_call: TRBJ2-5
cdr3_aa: CASSHEDSPQETQYF

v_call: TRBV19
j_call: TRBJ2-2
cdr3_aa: CASRLLAGTSNTGELFF

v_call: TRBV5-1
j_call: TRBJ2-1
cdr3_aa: CASSLQRGSKDEQFF

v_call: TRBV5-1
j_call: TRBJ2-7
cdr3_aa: CASSLAPGQDLPYEQYF

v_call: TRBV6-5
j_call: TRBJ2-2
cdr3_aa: CASSSNTGELFF

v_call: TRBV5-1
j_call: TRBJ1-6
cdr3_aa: CASSLRDSQNSPLHF

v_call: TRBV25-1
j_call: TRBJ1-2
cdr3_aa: CASRGGVDNYGYTF

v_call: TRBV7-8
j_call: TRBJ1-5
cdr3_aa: CASSSLGGDYSNQPQHF

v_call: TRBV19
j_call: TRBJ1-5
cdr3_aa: CASSISGQAYGNQPQHF

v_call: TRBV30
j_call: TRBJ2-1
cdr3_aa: CAWSVAGGPPEGFF

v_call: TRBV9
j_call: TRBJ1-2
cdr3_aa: CASRPTGEAYGYTF

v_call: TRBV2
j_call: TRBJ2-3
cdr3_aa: CASSVLADSTDTQYF

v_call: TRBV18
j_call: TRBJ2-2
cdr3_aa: CASSPLSGGTGELFF

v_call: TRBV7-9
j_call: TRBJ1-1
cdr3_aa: CSSSGADTEAFF

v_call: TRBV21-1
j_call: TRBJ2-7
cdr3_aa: CASSNYQFYEQYF

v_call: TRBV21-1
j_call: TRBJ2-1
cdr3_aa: CASSKGPSTLEGQFF

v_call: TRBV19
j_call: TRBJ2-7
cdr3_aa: CASSVGQGPYEQYF

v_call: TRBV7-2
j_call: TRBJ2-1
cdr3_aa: CASSFSGNNEQFF

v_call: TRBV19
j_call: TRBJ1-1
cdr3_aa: CASSYSPNVVNTEAFF

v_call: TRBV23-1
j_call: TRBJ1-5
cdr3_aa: CASSQSADQPQHF

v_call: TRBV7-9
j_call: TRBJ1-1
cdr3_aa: CASRLPGDMMNTEAFF

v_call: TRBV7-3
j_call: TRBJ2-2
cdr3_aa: CASSLTGANTGELFF

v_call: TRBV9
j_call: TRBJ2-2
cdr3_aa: CASSGSRGGSSGELFF

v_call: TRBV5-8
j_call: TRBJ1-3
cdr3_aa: CASPLGGGVNTIYF

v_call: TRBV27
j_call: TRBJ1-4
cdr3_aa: CASRETGGVESLKLFF

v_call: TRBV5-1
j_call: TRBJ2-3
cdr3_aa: CASSSTSGRGGDTQYF

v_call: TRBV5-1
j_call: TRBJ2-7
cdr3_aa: CASSLGRGSDEQYF